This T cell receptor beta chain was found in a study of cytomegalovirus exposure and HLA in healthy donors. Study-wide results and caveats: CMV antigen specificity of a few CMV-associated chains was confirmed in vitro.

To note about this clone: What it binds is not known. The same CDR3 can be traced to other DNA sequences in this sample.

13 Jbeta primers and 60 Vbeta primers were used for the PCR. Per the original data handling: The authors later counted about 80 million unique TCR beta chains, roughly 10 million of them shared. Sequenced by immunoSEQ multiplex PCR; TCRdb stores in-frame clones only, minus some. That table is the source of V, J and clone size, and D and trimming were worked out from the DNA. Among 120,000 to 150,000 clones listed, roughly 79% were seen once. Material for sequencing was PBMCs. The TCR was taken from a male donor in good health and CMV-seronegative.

The CDR3 loop reads CASSSTSGSYNEQFF. In DNA form, the CDR3 reads TGTGCCAGCAGCTCAACTAGCGGCTCCTACAATGAGCAGTTCTTC. The V call is TRBV5-4, the J call TRBJ2-1; 8 bases are shared with TRBD2. Germline values: CDR1 SGHNT, CDR2 YYREEE (reference sequence). V gave up 3 bases and J gave up 0 bases; unmatched junction bases: 2. The CDR3 contains 15 residues.